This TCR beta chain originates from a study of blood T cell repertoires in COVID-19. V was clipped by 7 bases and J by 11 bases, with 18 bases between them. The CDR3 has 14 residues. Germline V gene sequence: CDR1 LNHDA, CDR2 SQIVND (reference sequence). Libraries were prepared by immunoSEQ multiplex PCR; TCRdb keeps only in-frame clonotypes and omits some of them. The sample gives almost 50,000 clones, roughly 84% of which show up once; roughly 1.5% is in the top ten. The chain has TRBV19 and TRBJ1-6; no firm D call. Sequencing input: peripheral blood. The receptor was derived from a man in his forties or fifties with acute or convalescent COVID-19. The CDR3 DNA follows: TGTGCCAGTACTCCGGGGATTGGTGTTCCACCCCTCCACTTT. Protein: CASTPGIGVPPLHF.